This TCR beta chain originates from a study of T cell responses to AZD1222 COVID-19 vaccine. Study-level findings and limits: AZD1222 recipients seropositive at baseline numbered only 5 to 7.

About this clone: The antigen is unknown.

This table comes from immunoSEQ multiplex PCR, and its TCRdb copy is limited to in-frame clones, with some not included. Among about 110,000 clones listed, approximately 89% were seen once. V was pared by 10 bases and J by 0 bases, with 7 bases between. This CDR3 has 12 amino acids. CDR1 is SNHLY and CDR2 is FYNNEI in the germline V gene. This chain connects TRBV2 to TRBJ1-5, with D unresolved. The origin of this receptor is an adult in good health. The starting material was peripheral blood, obtained on day 0 of MenACWY control vaccination. The DNA of the CDR3 is TGTGCCACCCAAGGTAGCAATCAGCCCCAGCATTTT. This encodes CATQGSNQPQHF.